One sample yielded the 26 T cell receptor beta chains listed below, sequenced in a study of T cells in Graves' hyperthyroidism and ophthalmopathy. The CDR3 regions of TCR beta were amplified from RNA transcripts. Carried out on the TCR CDR3, a first-round RT-PCR used the HTBI primer set. TCRdb reanalysed the multiplex PCR reads using MiXCR and keeps one entry per CDR3 protein. Counted here are a few hundred thousand distinct CDR3 sequences, around 16% occurring once; the ten biggest clones make up under 8%. What was sequenced was blood. The receptors stem from a woman in her twenties or thirties with Graves' hyperthyroidism.

This chain uses TRBV19 with TRBJ2-7, with D unresolved. V was shortened by 3 bases and J by 4 bases, with 16 bases between the two germline ends. The CDR3 has 15 amino acids. Germline V CDR1 and CDR2: LNHDA, SQIVND (reference sequence). Here the CDR3 DNA reads TGTGCCAGTAGTATGGGAACGGGCAAAGAATACGAGCAGTACTTC. Encoded protein: CASSMGTGKEYEQYF. Variable domain in full (rest from reference TRBV19 and TRBJ2-7): DGGITQSPKYLFRKEGQNVTLSCEQNLNHDAMYWYRQDPGQGLRLIYYSQIVNDFQKGDIAEGYSVSREKKESFPLTVTSAQKNPTAFYLCASSMGTGKEYEQYFGPGTRLTVT.

The chain has TRBV27 and TRBJ1-4; D not certain. CDR1 and CDR2 from the germline V gene are MNHEY and SMNVEV (reference sequence). Trimming stripped 7 bases from V and 8 bases from J, with 14 bases between. The CDR3 covers 13 residues. Here the CDR3 DNA reads TGTGCCAGCACGAACACTCTGGGGGAAAAACTGTTTTTT. Translation: CASTNTLGEKLFF.

There are a few counts of this clonotype. The chain links TRBV19 to TRBJ2-5; D might be TRBD1 or TRBD2, each matching 6 bases. Germline CDR1 and CDR2: LNHDA and SQIVND (reference sequence). Trimming shortened V by 10 bases and J by 5 bases, and 17 bases separated the two germline ends. CDR3 length equals 13 residues. CDR3 nucleotide sequence: TGTGCCACCAAGGAGGGGGTGGTTGAGACCCAGTACTTC. Its protein is CATKEGVVETQYF.

This clonotype has at least ten counts. The chain couples TRBV30 to TRBJ1-4, with 9 bases matching TRBD1. CDR1 is GTSNPN and CDR2 is SVGIG in the germline V gene (reference sequence). V was pared by 7 bases and J by 6 bases, with 6 bases of the junction left unmatched. The CDR3 has 13 residues. The CDR3 loop is CASTGQGDEKLFF. The CDR3 bases are TGTGCCTCCACGGGACAGGGTGATGAAAAACTGTTTTTT.

In this sample, this clonotype turned up many times. V gene TRBV3-1 combines with J gene TRBJ1-6; D is unclear. Germline V gene lookup returns CDR1 LGHDT and CDR2 YNNKEL (reference sequence). Deletions cut 3 bases from V and 8 bases from J, with 5 bases between. The CDR3 contains 12 residues. CDR3 sequence (DNA): TGTGCCAGCAGCCATGGGGATTCACCCCTCCACTTT. Its translation: CASSHGDSPLHF.

This clonotype was seen more than once but under ten times. The chain has TRBV19 and TRBJ2-7, with TRBD1 as a possible D gene (6 bases). CDR1 and CDR2 (germline): LNHDA, SQIVND (reference sequence). V was trimmed by 4 bases and J by 5 bases, leaving 15 bases between them. The CDR3 totals 14 residues. In nucleotides, the CDR3 is TGTGCCAGTAGTACAGGGACAAGTTTTGACGAGCAGTACTTC. The encoded protein is CASSTGTSFDEQYF.

In this sample, this clonotype turned up a few times. J is TRBJ1-5 and V is TRBV20-1, with D perhaps TRBD1 (5 bases). Germline V gene lookup returns CDR1 DFQATT and CDR2 SNEGSKA (reference sequence). The CDR3 sequence is 13 residues long. The V and J ends lost 3 bases and 4 bases respectively, with 10 bases between them. The CDR3 DNA reads as TGCAGTGCTAGGAATAGGGGTAATCAGCCCCAGCATTTT. Its translation: CSARNRGNQPQHF.

This clonotype was recorded many times. The chain uses TRBV10-2 and TRBJ2-3; D may match TRBD1 or TRBD2 (6 bases each). CDR1 WSHSY and CDR2 SAAADI come from the germline V gene. V lost 5 bases and J 7 bases, leaving 16 bases between the germline ends. This CDR3 has 14 amino acids. For the CDR3, the DNA is TGCGCCAGCAGTTTTGAGGGGGGCACGAATACGCAGTATTTT. Translation: CASSFEGGTNTQYF.

This clonotype was found many times. CDR3 amino acids: CASSLRTGDEREQYF. In nucleotides, the CDR3 is TGTGCCAGCAGTCTCCGGACAGGGGATGAGCGCGAGCAGTACTTC. V usage is TRBV27 and J usage is TRBJ2-7; 9 positions match TRBD1. This CDR3 has 15 amino acids. Germline CDR1 reads MNHEY; CDR2 reads SMNVEV (reference sequence). With 5 bases clipped from V and 6 bases from J, the junction kept 11 bases outside the gene matches.

This rearrangement joins TRBV3-1 to TRBJ2-2; D possibly corresponds to TRBD2 (6 bases). Trimming cost V 1 base and J 0 bases, with 6 bases left between them. The CDR3 runs 15 residues. From germline, CDR1 is LGHDT and CDR2 YNNKEL (reference sequence). The CDR3 region is CASSQAGANTGELFF. CDR3 in DNA: TGTGCCAGCAGCCAAGCGGGAGCGAACACCGGGGAGCTGTTTTTT.

This clonotype was observed many times. The V gene is TRBV2, the J gene TRBJ2-7, with D perhaps matching TRBD1 (6 bases). This CDR3 spans 14 amino acids. Germline V CDR1 and CDR2: SNHLY, FYNNEI. V was trimmed by 3 bases and J by 4 bases, leaving 13 bases between them. DNA for the CDR3: TGTGCCAGCAGTGATACAGGGAGTAGGTACGAGCAGTACTTC. It codes for CASSDTGSRYEQYF.

V gene TRBV10-3 combines with J gene TRBJ2-1; D is unresolved. The CDR3 extends over 10 amino acids. Germline V lookup: CDR1 ENHRY, CDR2 SYGVKD. With 6 bases removed from V and 6 bases from J, the gap between germline ends came to 3 bases. The CDR3 is CAIRPNEQFF. The CDR3 DNA is TGTGCCATCAGGCCCAATGAGCAGTTCTTC.

This clonotype has ten or more counts. The CDR3, as DNA: TGTGCCAGTAGTATTGGGGGACAGGGGGCAAGCGGGGAGCTGTTTTTT. It is translated as CASSIGGQGASGELFF. This chain links TRBV19 with TRBJ2-2, with 12 bases that match TRBD1. The CDR3 runs 16 residues. The V gene end was trimmed by 3 bases and the J gene end by 7 bases; junction bases not matched to a gene: 6. Germline CDR1 reads LNHDA; CDR2 reads SQIVND (reference sequence).

With regard to this clonotype: A clone one base away is much larger, so this may be a read error. Likely a read error: the CDR3 ends without its conserved phenylalanine or tryptophan. The V gene is TRBV28, the J gene TRBJ1-2; D not resolved. V dropped 5 bases and J dropped 8 bases, with 12 bases sitting between them. The CDR3 length is 12 residues. CDR1 and CDR2 (germline): MDHEN, SYDVKM. CDR3 in DNA: TGTGCCAGCAGTCCAGCCCCGCGAGGCTACACCCTC. Its translation: CASSPAPRGYTL.

In nucleotides, the CDR3 is TGTGCCACCAATTTACAGGGGGCTGACTACGAGCAGTACTTC. As protein: CATNLQGADYEQYF. The chain employs TRBV6-2 or TRBV6-3 and TRBJ2-7; the match to TRBD1 covers 9 bases. From germline, CDR1 is MNHEY and CDR2 SVGEGT. The CDR3 is 14 amino acids. Trimming at V came to 10 bases and at J to 3 bases, leaving 10 bases not matched to a gene.

This clonotype was seen at least ten times. The chain employs TRBV10-3 and TRBJ2-1, with TRBD1 as a possible D gene (6 bases). CDR1 is ENHRY, CDR2 SYGVKD, per germline. The CDR3 consists of 15 residues. Trimming removed 4 bases from V and 4 bases from J, with 14 bases in between. This CDR3 reads CAISGPDRRYNEQFF. As DNA, the CDR3 is TGTGCCATCAGTGGTCCAGACAGGCGATACAATGAGCAGTTCTTC.

The J gene is TRBJ2-7, the V gene TRBV6-1, with TRBD2 matching 8 bases. Per the germline V gene, CDR1 is MNHNS and CDR2 is SASEGT. The V gene end was trimmed by 6 bases and the J gene end by 1 base; junction bases not matched to a gene: 8. The CDR3 sequence is 15 residues long. The CDR3 reads CASSVYTSGSYEQYF. The CDR3 DNA reads TGTGCCAGCAGCGTATATACTAGCGGATCCTACGAGCAGTACTTC.

This clonotype was counted ten times or more. The chain uses TRBV9 and TRBJ1-1; TRBD1 matches at 10 bases. Germline trimming cut 3 bases from V and 6 bases from J; bases unmatched to any gene: 11. The CDR3 spans 16 residues. The germline CDR1 and CDR2 sequences are SGDLS and YYNGEE. CDR3 sequence reads: CASSARQGARVAEAFF. The CDR3 nucleotides read TGTGCCAGCAGCGCTCGACAGGGGGCGAGAGTCGCTGAAGCTTTCTTT.

This clonotype was seen only a few times. This sequence joins TRBV10-3 and TRBJ1-5; unclear D gene. Trimming pared 6 bases from V and 1 base from J, leaving 13 bases between. The CDR3 extends over 15 amino acids. Germline V lookup: CDR1 ENHRY, CDR2 SYGVKD. The CDR3 loop is CAISGLGESNQPQHF. Written as DNA, the CDR3 is TGTGCCATCAGCGGCCTCGGGGAGAGCAATCAGCCCCAGCATTTT.

The chain recombines TRBV18 with TRBJ2-7; no firm D call. CDR1 and CDR2 from the germline V gene are KGHSH and LQKENI. CDR3 length: 15 amino acids. Trimming left V 6 bases short and J 0 bases short, with 15 bases between. CDR3: CASSREMGSSYEQYF. The CDR3 bases are TGTGCCAGCTCCCGAGAAATGGGCAGCTCCTACGAGCAGTACTTC. Full variable domain (remainder filled in from reference TRBV18 and TRBJ2-7): NAGVMQNPRHLVRRRGQEARLRCSPMKGHSHVYWYRQLPEEGLKFMVYLQKENIIDESGMPKERFSAEFPKEGPSILRIQQVVRGDSAAYFCASSREMGSSYEQYFGPGTRLTVT.

The chain links TRBV7-9 to TRBJ2-1, with 12 bases identical to TRBD1. Germline V gene sequence: CDR1 SEHNR, CDR2 FQNEAQ (reference sequence). V lost 8 bases, J lost 8 bases, and 10 bases stayed unmatched. The CDR3 spans 15 residues. CDR3 in DNA: TGTGCCAGCTCCTCCGGGACAGGGGGCCATGATGAGCAGTTCTTC. Its translation is CASSSGTGGHDEQFF. Drawing the rest from reference TRBV7-9 and TRBJ2-1, the complete variable domain is DTGVSQNPRHKITKRGQNVTFRCDPISEHNRLYWYRQTLGQGPEFLTYFQNEAQLEKSRLLSDRFSAERPKGSFSTLEIQRTEQGDSAMYLCASSSGTGGHDEQFFGPGTRLTVL.

In this sample, this clonotype turned up a few times. CDR3 loop: CASTKGYSNQPQHF. The CDR3 DNA follows: TGTGCCAGCACCAAGGGATATAGCAATCAGCCCCAGCATTTT. The chain combines TRBV6-2 or TRBV6-3 with TRBJ1-5; D gene unclear. Trimming took 7 bases from V and 0 from J, leaving 10 bases between them. CDR3 length: 14 residues. Per germline, CDR1 MNHEY and CDR2 SVGEGT.

This clonotype was observed a few times. The rearrangement links TRBV19 to TRBJ2-1; no clear D. The CDR3 consists of 15 residues. CDR1 is LNHDA and CDR2 is SQIVND in the germline V gene (reference sequence). V was cut by 6 bases and J by 1 base, with 13 bases left in between. The CDR3: CASSHDTISYNEQFF. For the CDR3, the DNA is TGTGCCAGTAGCCACGACACGATTTCCTACAATGAGCAGTTCTTC.

This clonotype was observed a few times. The CDR3 spells CASSQERPGELFF. Written as DNA, the CDR3 is TGCGCCAGCAGCCAAGAGAGGCCCGGGGAGCTGTTTTTT. V is TRBV4-1 and J is TRBJ2-2; D is uncertain. V lost 0 bases and J 6 bases, leaving 5 bases between the germline ends. This CDR3 is 13 amino acids long. Germline lookup yields CDR1 MGHRA and CDR2 YSYEKL.

The chain links TRBV19 to TRBJ2-2; 9 bases fit TRBD2. The CDR3 has 16 amino acids. Looked up from germline, CDR1 is LNHDA and CDR2 is SQIVND (reference sequence). After removal of 5 bases from V and 0 bases from J, the junction contained 4 bases not matched to a gene. This chain's CDR3 is CASSSTSGANTGELFF. The CDR3 DNA follows: TGTGCCAGTAGTTCGACTAGCGGCGCGAACACCGGGGAGCTGTTTTTT.

This clonotype was detected a few times. The chain links TRBV19 to TRBJ2-5, with 10 bases that match TRBD2. The CDR3 spans 17 residues. Germline CDR1 and CDR2: LNHDA and SQIVND (reference sequence). After removal of 4 bases from V and 4 bases from J, the junction contained 12 bases not matched to a gene. CDR3 in amino acids: CASSNSASGSYVETQYF. CDR3 nucleotides: TGTGCCAGTAGTAACTCGGCTAGCGGGAGCTATGTAGAGACCCAGTACTTC.